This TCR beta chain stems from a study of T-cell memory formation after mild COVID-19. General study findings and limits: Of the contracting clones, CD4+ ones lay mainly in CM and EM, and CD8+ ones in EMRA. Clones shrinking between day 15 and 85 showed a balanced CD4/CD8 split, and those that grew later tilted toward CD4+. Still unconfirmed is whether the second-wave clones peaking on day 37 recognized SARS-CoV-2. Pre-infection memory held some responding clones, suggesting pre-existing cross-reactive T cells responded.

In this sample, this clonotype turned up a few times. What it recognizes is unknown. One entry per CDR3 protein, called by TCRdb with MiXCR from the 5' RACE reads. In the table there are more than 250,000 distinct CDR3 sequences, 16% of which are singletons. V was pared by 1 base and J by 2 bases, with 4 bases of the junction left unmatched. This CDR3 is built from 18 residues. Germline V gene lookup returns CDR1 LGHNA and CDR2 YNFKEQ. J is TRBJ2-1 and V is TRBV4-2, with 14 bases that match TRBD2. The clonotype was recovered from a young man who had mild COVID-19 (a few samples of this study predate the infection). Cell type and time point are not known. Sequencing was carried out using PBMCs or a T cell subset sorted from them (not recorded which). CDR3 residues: CASSQGGLAGAPYNEQFF. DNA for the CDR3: TGTGCCAGCAGCCAAGGGGGACTAGCGGGGGCCCCCTACAATGAGCAGTTCTTC.